This T cell receptor (beta chain) was captured by sequencing in a study of blood T cell repertoires in COVID-19. In the source study's methods: Amplified reference gene primers provided the basis for estimating nucleated cell counts. Sequencing used immunoSEQ multiplex PCR; TCRdb keeps in-frame clones, though not all of them. V, J and clone size were drawn from that table, and D and trimming were deduced from the DNA. The sample includes some 50,000 clones, around 84% of them seen just once. The CDR3 has 15 residues. The germline V gene has CDR1 SGHKS and CDR2 YYEKEE (reference sequence). Trimming stripped 0 bases from V and 0 bases from J, with 7 bases between.

This clonotype was obtained from a man aged 45 to 65 with acute or convalescent COVID-19. This chain uses TRBV5-5 with TRBJ1-3; D is possibly TRBD1 (5 bases). The sample taken for sequencing was peripheral blood. CDR3 amino acids: CASSLGGLSGNTIYF. CDR3 in DNA: TGTGCCAGCAGCTTGGGGGGCCTCTCTGGAAACACCATATATTTT. The entire variable domain, with the rest obtained from reference TRBV5-5 and TRBJ1-3, is as follows: DAGVTQSPTHLIKTRGQQVTLRCSPISGHKSVSWYQQVLGQGPQFIFQYYEKEERGRGNFPDRFSARQFPNYSSELNVNALLLGDSALYLCASSLGGLSGNTIYFGEGSWLTVV.